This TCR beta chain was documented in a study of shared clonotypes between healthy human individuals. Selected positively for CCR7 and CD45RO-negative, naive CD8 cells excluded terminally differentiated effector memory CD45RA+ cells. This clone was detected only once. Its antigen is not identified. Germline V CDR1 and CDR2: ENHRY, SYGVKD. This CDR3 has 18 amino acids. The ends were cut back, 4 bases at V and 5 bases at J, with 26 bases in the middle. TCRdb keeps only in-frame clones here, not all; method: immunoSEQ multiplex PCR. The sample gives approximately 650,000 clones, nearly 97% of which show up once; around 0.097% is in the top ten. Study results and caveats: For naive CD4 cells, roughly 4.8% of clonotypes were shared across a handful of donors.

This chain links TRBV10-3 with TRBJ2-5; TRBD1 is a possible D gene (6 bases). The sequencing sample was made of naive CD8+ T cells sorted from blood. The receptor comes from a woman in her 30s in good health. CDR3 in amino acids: CAISGGLGHDRDGETQYF. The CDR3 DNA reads TGTGCCATCAGTGGAGGCTTGGGACATGACCGGGATGGGGAGACCCAGTACTTC.